This TCR beta chain emerged from a study of T cells in Graves' hyperthyroidism and ophthalmopathy. Study in general: Initial diagnosis, before any treatment, was when peripheral blood was collected.

Disease duration was under 3 months in the ophthalmopathy patients, who also had a Clinical Activity Score of at least 3 and a NOSPECS grade of at least 4. Diagnoses rested on clinical symptoms, serum thyroxine and TRAb, thyroid ultrasound and orbital computed tomography. This clonotype was observed a handful of times. V was clipped by 1 base and J by 0 bases, with 4 bases between them. Germline CDR1 reads MNHNS; CDR2 reads SASEGT. This CDR3 is built from 15 residues. RNA transcripts gave rise to amplified TCR beta CDR3 regions. During a first-round RT-PCR of the TCR CDR3, the HTBI primer set was used. MiXCR, applied by TCRdb to the multiplex PCR reads, yields one record per CDR3 protein. The sample shows approximately 570,000 distinct CDR3 sequences, 20% of them seen only once.

Sequencing input: blood. The genes are TRBV6-1 and TRBJ2-6, with D unresolved. The origin of this receptor is a man in his forties or fifties with Graves' ophthalmopathy. The CDR3 here is CASSEVGSGANVLTF. The DNA of the CDR3 is TGTGCCAGCAGTGAAGTTGGCTCTGGGGCCAACGTCCTGACTTTC.